This T cell receptor (beta chain) originates from a study of blood T cell repertoires in COVID-19. At the level of the study: From the United States, Italy and Spain came samples of acute and convalescent COVID-19.

The germline V gene encodes CDR1 SGHRS and CDR2 YFSETQ. The CDR3 runs 16 residues. J was trimmed by 1 base and V by 4 bases; bases with no gene match: 9. The data were produced by immunoSEQ multiplex PCR, yet TCRdb's version contains in-frame clones alone and is incomplete. The sample contains over 130,000 clones, about 90% of which appear only once. This chain joins TRBV5-1 and TRBJ2-3; 7 nucleotides match TRBD1. The sequencing sample was made of peripheral blood. The source is a woman in her fifties or sixties with active or convalescent COVID-19. This CDR3 is CASSMTGYIGTDTQYF. The DNA of the CDR3 is TGCGCCAGCAGCATGACAGGGTATATTGGCACAGATACGCAGTATTTT.